The 6 T cell receptor beta chains below were found in one sample sequenced in a study of control samples from healthy donors and cancer patients. The table came from immunoSEQ multiplex PCR; TCRdb's copy has only in-frame clones and leaves some out. The repertoire holds about 140,000 clones, 85% to 95% seen once, with less than 15% in the top ten. Material: blood. These receptors were collected from a man between 40 and 49 years old in good health.

The J gene is TRBJ1-2, the V gene TRBV5-6; perhaps TRBD1 as D (6 bases). Germline CDR1 SGHDT, CDR2 YYEEEE. Trimming shortened V by 1 base and J by 5 bases, and 12 bases separated the two germline ends. CDR3 length: 14 amino acids. CDR3 bases: TGTGCCAGCAGCTTGTCCGGACAGAGGTATGGCTACACCTTC. As protein: CASSLSGQRYGYTF.

The chain links TRBV5-1 to TRBJ1-2; D not certain. In germline, CDR1 is SGHRS, CDR2 YFSETQ. Deletions cut 4 bases from V and 2 bases from J, with 15 bases between. The CDR3 totals 15 residues. CDR3 sequence: CASSPTVVPNYGYTF. CDR3 DNA sequence: TGCGCCAGCAGCCCCACAGTGGTCCCCAACTATGGCTACACCTTC. The entire variable domain, with the rest obtained from reference TRBV5-1 and TRBJ1-2, is as follows: KAGVTQTPRYLIKTRGQQVTLSCSPISGHRSVSWYQQTPGQGLQFLFEYFSETQRNKGNFPGRFSGRQFSNSRSEMNVSTLELGDSALYLCASSPTVVPNYGYTFGSGTRLTVV.

This clone was recorded once. This chain joins TRBV5-6 and TRBJ2-3; 9 bases are a match to TRBD1. The CDR3 contains 13 residues. The J segment lost 4 bases and the V segment lost 4 bases, leaving 1 base of the junction unmatched. The germline V gene has CDR1 SGHDT and CDR2 YYEEEE. CDR3 sequence reads: CASSGQGPDTQYF. The CDR3 DNA reads TGTGCCAGCAGCGGACAGGGGCCAGATACGCAGTATTTT.

This clone has just a few counts. Additional DNA sequences in this sample encode the identical CDR3. The V call is TRBV28, the J call TRBJ1-2; D is perhaps TRBD1 (5 bases). CDR1 and CDR2 from the germline V gene are MDHEN and SYDVKM. The CDR3 runs 13 residues. Trimming took off 4 bases at V and 4 bases at J, with 10 bases between the two ends. CDR3 sequence reads: CASSSPGLYGYTF. CDR3 bases: TGTGCCAGCAGTTCACCAGGGCTCTATGGCTACACCTTC.

The rearrangement uses TRBV5-6 and TRBJ2-7, with 8 nucleotides matching TRBD1. Trimming took 4 bases from V and 6 from J; bases not matched to a gene: 6. CDR3 length: 13 residues. Germline V gene data show CDR1 as SGHDT and CDR2 as YYEEEE. The CDR3 sequence: CASSRQGTSEQYF. CDR3 coding DNA: TGTGCCAGCAGCCGACAGGGGACGAGCGAGCAGTACTTC.

This sequence joins TRBV19 and TRBJ2-7; 11 bases map to TRBD2. V shed 5 bases and J 3 bases; nucleotides not matched to a gene: 6. The V gene's germline CDR1 is LNHDA and CDR2 SQIVND (reference sequence). The CDR3 is 15 residues long. The CDR3 DNA reads as TGTGCCAGTAGTGATGCCGGGACTAGCGGCTACGAGCAGTACTTC. It codes for CASSDAGTSGYEQYF.